This T cell receptor (beta chain) came from a study of T cell repertoires in cytomegalovirus infection. Study details: Evidence of both CMV infection and a matching HLA type came from public TCR beta signatures.

On this clonotype itself: Its target is unknown.

Study results and limitations: Cumulative public TCR beta family frequency identified carriers of CMV plus the relevant HLA. The ex vivo response showed dominance by HLA-C-restricted CMV-specific TCR beta clonotypes.

J was trimmed by 2 bases and V by 2 bases; bases with no gene match: 3. The CDR3 is 15 residues long. Germline V lookup: CDR1 SGDLS, CDR2 YYNGEE. TCRdb passed the reads through MiXCR, listing each CDR3 protein once. The table has around 740,000 distinct CDR3 sequences, 35% to 40% seen once. The source material was PBMCs. This receptor was identified in a human donor in good health (CMV status not recorded). Some clones in this sample may be carry-over from other donors' samples. The V and J genes are TRBV9 and TRBJ2-3; 9 bases line up with TRBD2. DNA of the CDR3: TGTGCCAGCAGCGTTAGCGGGGGCGACACAGATACGCAGTATTTT. As protein: CASSVSGGDTDTQYF.